This TCR beta chain was identified during a study of blood T cell repertoires in COVID-19. CDR3 size: 13 residues. The V and J ends lost 3 bases and 10 bases respectively, with 13 bases between them. Per the study methods: Amplifying reference gene primers gave estimates of nucleated cell counts. Sequenced by immunoSEQ multiplex PCR; TCRdb stores in-frame clones only, minus some. V, J and clone size derive from that table, while D and trimming were established from the DNA sequence. Of under 50,000 clones in the sample, about 89% were seen once. This receptor was identified in a man aged 70 or older with active COVID-19. Material: peripheral blood. The rearrangement uses TRBV12-3 or TRBV12-4 and TRBJ2-1, with D perhaps matching TRBD1 (6 bases). CDR3 bases: TGTGCCAGCAGTTTCTTGGACAGCCAAGAGCAGTTCTTC. This translates into CASSFLDSQEQFF.